This is a list of T cell receptor beta chains from one sample in a study of human T cells and chemical hapten exposure. TCRdb independently ran MiXCR on the RACE reads; one entry per CDR3 protein. The table records some 180,000 distinct CDR3 sequences, about 25% of them present only once. The sample here was whole blood, taken in connection with sensitization to the hapten diphenylcyclopropenone (DPC). All receptors derive from a woman aged 35 to 49 with alopecia areata. Some clones in this sample may be carry-over from other donors' samples. Both conserved end residues are part of each CDR3. The D gene is left open where the match is weak. Rows give clone size only sometimes, using once, few, many, or a class for an expanded clone.

TRBJ2-7 TRBV4-1 - few TGCGCCAGCAGATCCTCAGGGGAAGGGCAACAGTACTTC CASRSSGEGQQYF
TRBJ2-3 TRBV19 - few TGTGCCAGTAGAAGACAGTCGAAACTCACAGATACGCAGTATTTT CASRRQSKLTDTQYF
TRBJ2-2 TRBV5-1 - - TGCGCCAGCAGCTTTAAGGGGGCCGGGGAGCTGTTTTTT CASSFKGAGELFF
TRBJ2-7 TRBV6-5 - few TGTGCCAGCAGTTATGGCGGGGGCCCCTACGAGCAGTACTTC CASSYGGGPYEQYF
TRBJ2-5 TRBV28 - - TGTGCCAGCAGCCCAGGGATCGGCGAGACCCAGTACTTC CASSPGIGETQYF
TRBJ2-7 TRBV28 - few TGTGCCAGCTCTTTACAAGAGGGAGACGAGCAGTACTTC CASSLQEGDEQYF
TRBJ1-1 TRBV27 - - TGTGCCAGCAGTTTATCGACGGGGGTGGCGGGTCGGGCTTTCTTT CASSLSTGVAGRAFF
TRBJ2-1 TRBV7-2 - - TGTGCCAGCAGCTTAAAGAGGAACAATGAGCAGTTCTTC CASSLKRNNEQFF
TRBJ2-3 TRBV20-1 - - TGCAGTGCTAGAGATTGGTCTATCACAGATACGCAGTATTTT CSARDWSITDTQYF
TRBJ2-7 TRBV7-2 - few TGTGCCAGCAGCCCCAGCGCGGGGTTGAACTACGAGCAGTACTTC CASSPSAGLNYEQYF
TRBJ1-1 TRBV29-1 TRBD1 - TGCAGCCTCAAAGACCCCGCGCGACAGGGCACTTTCTTT CSLKDPARQGTFF
TRBJ1-6 TRBV20-1 TRBD1 many TGCAGTGCTCAATCACAGGGGGCTTCACCCCTCCACTTT CSAQSQGASPLHF
TRBJ2-1 TRBV7-9 TRBD1 - TGTGCCGTATCCCGACAGGGGGCACGAGACAATGAGCAGTTCTTC CAVSRQGARDNEQFF
TRBJ1-1 TRBV7-9 - - TGTGCCAGCAGCTCTCCAGAGGAGGGGGTCCGTACTGAAGCTTTCTTT CASSSPEEGVRTEAFF
TRBJ2-3 TRBV7-9 TRBD2 - TGTGCCAGCAGCCCTAGCGGGAGGTCGAGCACAGATACGCAGTATTTT CASSPSGRSSTDTQYF
TRBJ2-2 TRBV4-2 - few TGTGCCAGCAGCCCCCCCTCGGGGGAGACCGGGGAGCTGTTTTTT CASSPPSGETGELFF
TRBJ2-3 TRBV7-2 TRBD2 many TGTGCCAGCAGCTTAGTGGGTTCGAGCGGGAGCCCAGATACGCAGTATTTT CASSLVGSSGSPDTQYF
TRBJ2-2 TRBV29-1 - few TGCAGCGTTGAAGATGGGGACAGGGAGCTGTTTTTT CSVEDGDRELFF
TRBJ2-7 TRBV3-1 - few TGTGCCAGCAGCCAATTGGTAACCAGCTACGAGCAGTACTTC CASSQLVTSYEQYF
TRBJ2-3 TRBV5-1 TRBD1 - TGCGCCAGCAGCGCAGGACAGGGGCGGAGAGATACGCAGTATTTT CASSAGQGRRDTQYF
TRBJ1-2 TRBV28 TRBD1 - TGTGCCAGCAGTTTATTGACAGGGATCTACACCTTC CASSLLTGIYTF
TRBJ2-3 TRBV27 - - TGTGCCAGCAGTAGCTGGCAGGCGACAGATACGCAGTATTTT CASSSWQATDTQYF
TRBJ1-2 TRBV7-2 - - TGTGCCAGCAGCTTAGAAGGCAACTTCAACTATGGCTACACCTTC CASSLEGNFNYGYTF
TRBJ2-3 TRBV24-1 - - TGTGCCACCAGTGATTTGCCGGGACAAGAAGCAGATACGCAGTATTTT CATSDLPGQEADTQYF
TRBJ1-2 TRBV12-3/TRBV12-4 TRBD1 - TGTGCCAGCAGTTCGGGACAGGAAGATGGCTACACCTTC CASSSGQEDGYTF
TRBJ2-4 TRBV6-2/TRBV6-3 TRBD2 - TGTGCCGCCGGTCGGGGGGACCCGAGGATTCAGTACTTC CAAGRGDPRIQYF
TRBJ2-1 TRBV12-3/TRBV12-4 TRBD2 - TGTGCCAGCAGTTTTCGGCGGGAGGTCAGTGAGCAGTTCTTC CASSFRREVSEQFF
TRBJ2-3 TRBV27 - many TGTGCCAGCAGTTTTAAGGGGGATAGCACAGATACGCAGTATTTT CASSFKGDSTDTQYF
TRBJ2-1 TRBV4-3 - many TGCGCCAGCAGCCGGCAGGGATACAATGAGCAGTTCTTC CASSRQGYNEQFF
TRBJ1-5 TRBV27 - - TGTGCCAGCGGCGGGGCAGGCGGGAATCAGCCCCAGCATTTT CASGGAGGNQPQHF